This entry describes one T cell receptor (beta chain). The antigen is not known. A second PCR, run for roughly 7 to 12 cycles, used a sample-barcoded 5' primer plus a J-beta primer mix. TCRdb reprocessed the 5' RACE reads via MiXCR and lists one record per CDR3 protein. The table shows more than 750,000 distinct CDR3 sequences, with roughly 29% occurring only once. The data belong to a study of blood T cells in healthy people across ages. Study-wide results and caveats: Measured against age, TCR beta diversity per million T cells decreased in a roughly linear manner. In long-lived donors, naive CD4+ cell counts and diversity exceeded those of aged donors.

The same data also went into a second study, on T cells of mothers and their children. That study reports: For the second PCR, the M1S primer put in sample barcodes and 2-4 random nucleotides. Related mother-child pairs shared marginally more repertoire than unrelated pairs, though not significantly.

The origin of this receptor is a woman in her 40s in good health. Sequencing was performed on blood.

The CDR3 DNA reads TGCAGCGTCACAGCATCCGCCAACAGGGCCGAGCAGTACTTC. Its translation: CSVTASANRAEQYF. V usage is TRBV29-1 and J usage is TRBJ2-7; TRBD1 is a possible D gene (6 bases). Trimming shortened V by 6 bases and J by 6 bases, and 21 bases separated the two germline ends. The CDR3 covers 14 residues. Germline-derived CDR1 and CDR2 are SQVTM and ANQGSEA.